One sample yielded the 15 T cell receptor beta chains listed below, sequenced in a study of shared clonotypes between healthy human individuals. Assay used: immunoSEQ multiplex PCR; TCRdb lists only in-frame clones, some missing. The sample yields about 2 million clones, 85% to 95% seen once. Naive CD8 cells comprised CD45RO-negative, CCR7-positively selected cells, excluding terminally differentiated effector memory CD45RA+ cells. The sequenced sample was naive CD8+ T cells sorted from blood. Every receptor here comes from a man aged 18 to 29 in good health.

This chain connects TRBV30 to TRBJ2-1; tentative D call: TRBD1 (6 bases). V lost 0 bases, J lost 9 bases, and 12 bases lay in between. The CDR3 spans 13 residues. Looked up from germline, CDR1 is GTSNPN and CDR2 is SVGIG (reference sequence). CDR3: CAWSVQGFSEQFF. DNA for the CDR3: TGTGCCTGGAGTGTACAGGGTTTCAGTGAGCAGTTCTTC.

V is TRBV6-1 and J is TRBJ2-1; TRBD2 matches at 7 bases. The CDR3 loop spans 15 amino acids. From germline, CDR1 is MNHNS and CDR2 SASEGT. J lost 2 bases, V lost 6 bases, and 7 bases had no gene match. CDR3 sequence: CASSDRAGPYNEQFF. The CDR3 coding sequence is TGTGCCAGCAGCGATAGAGCGGGACCCTACAATGAGCAGTTCTTC.

The rearrangement joins TRBV6-1 to TRBJ1-2; possibly TRBD1 for D (6 bases). The CDR3 has 14 amino acids. The germline CDR1 and CDR2 sequences are MNHNS and SASEGT. The V gene lost 1 base and the J gene lost 2 bases, with 8 bases spanning the gap. The CDR3 DNA is TGTGCCAGCAGTGAAGGACAGGCCAACTATGGCTACACCTTC. This codes for CASSEGQANYGYTF.

CDR3 loop: CASRRGGTDTQYF. The DNA for the CDR3 is TGTGCCAGCAGGCGCGGGGGCACAGATACGCAGTATTTT. The V call is TRBV6-5, the J call TRBJ2-3; D is perhaps TRBD2 (6 bases). CDR1 and CDR2 from the germline V gene are MNHEY and SVGAGI. Trimming removed 6 bases at V and 1 base at J, with 8 bases between. The CDR3 is 13 amino acids.

The J gene is TRBJ2-5, the V gene TRBV27, with D maybe TRBD2 (5 bases). The CDR3 is 14 amino acids. Germline CDR1 reads MNHEY; CDR2 reads SMNVEV (reference sequence). V lost 3 bases and J lost 4, with 12 bases in between. CDR3 loop: CASSFLASRETQYF. CDR3 nucleotide sequence: TGTGCCAGCAGTTTTCTAGCCTCAAGAGAGACCCAGTACTTC.

The chain is built from TRBV28 and TRBJ2-3, with D unresolved. This CDR3 has 14 residues. The V end lost 3 bases, the J end lost 6 bases, and 13 bases lay between the germline ends. Germline V CDR1 and CDR2: MDHEN, SYDVKM. The CDR3: CASSFLRLSDTQYF. The DNA of the CDR3 is TGTGCCAGCAGTTTTCTCCGACTTTCTGATACGCAGTATTTT. The variable domain in full, with the rest retrieved from reference TRBV28 and TRBJ2-3, is DVKVTQSSRYLVKRTGEKVFLECVQDMDHENMFWYRQDPGLGLRLIYFSYDVKMKEKGDIPEGYSVSREKKERFSLILESASTNQTSMYLCASSFLRLSDTQYFGPGTRLTVL.

This clone was detected once. Other DNA sequences within the sample encode an identical CDR3. The chain uses TRBV9 and TRBJ2-7; the D is unclear. Trimming stripped 3 bases from V and 0 bases from J, with 4 bases between. The CDR3 sequence is 12 residues long. Per germline, CDR1 SGDLS and CDR2 YYNGEE. CDR3: CASSGSSYEQYF. The CDR3 nucleotides are TGTGCCAGCAGCGGATCCTCCTACGAGCAGTACTTC.

The CDR3, as DNA: TGTGCCAGCAGGCTGGCAGCCTACAATGAGCAGTTCTTC. Residues: CASRLAAYNEQFF. This rearrangement joins TRBV11-2 to TRBJ2-1, with D unclear. The V gene's germline CDR1 is SGHAT and CDR2 FQNNGV. V lost 6 bases and J 2 bases, leaving 8 bases between the germline ends. The CDR3 extends over 13 amino acids.

This chain connects TRBV4-1 to TRBJ2-1; TRBD1 aligns across 9 bases. This CDR3 region has 13 residues. Germline CDR1 reads MGHRA; CDR2 reads YSYEKL. The V gene end was trimmed by 8 bases and the J gene end by 9 bases; junction bases not matched to a gene: 8. The CDR3 loop is CASGYRGQGEQFF. CDR3 bases: TGCGCCAGCGGGTACAGGGGGCAAGGTGAGCAGTTCTTC.

This chain connects TRBV13 to TRBJ1-2; TRBD1 is a possible D gene (5 bases). CDR1 is PRHDT, CDR2 FYEKMQ, per germline (reference sequence). Trimming cost V 4 bases and J 4 bases, with 13 bases left between them. The CDR3 is made up of 14 amino acids. Here the CDR3 reads CASSSGSHRYGYTF. Written as DNA, the CDR3 is TGTGCCAGCAGCTCAGGGTCTCACCGCTATGGCTACACCTTC. The whole variable domain, filled in from reference TRBV13 and TRBJ1-2, reads AAGVIQSPRHLIKEKRETATLKCYPIPRHDTVYWYQQGPGQDPQFLISFYEKMQSDKGSIPDRFSAQQFSDYHSELNMSSLELGDSALYFCASSSGSHRYGYTFGSGTRLTVV.

The chain uses TRBV10-2 and TRBJ1-4, with a weak D call TRBD1 (6 bases). CDR3 length equals 12 residues. Germline loops: CDR1 WSHSY, CDR2 SAAADI. V was pared by 6 bases and J by 6 bases, with 8 bases between. The CDR3 region is CASRGGDEKLFF. The DNA for the CDR3 is TGCGCCAGCAGAGGGGGTGATGAAAAACTGTTTTTT.

This sequence joins TRBV18 and TRBJ2-7; no definite D call. Germline CDR1 KGHSH, CDR2 LQKENI. V lost 4 bases and J lost 1, with 8 bases in between. CDR3 length: 13 amino acids. As DNA, the CDR3 is TGTGCCAGCTCACTAGATGGGTCCTACGAGCAGTACTTC. Amino acid sequence: CASSLDGSYEQYF.

The chain employs TRBV5-1 and TRBJ2-1, with D hard to call. Trimming cost V 1 base and J 5 bases, with 16 bases left between them. The CDR3 is 16 amino acids. Germline CDR1 and CDR2: SGHRS and YFSETQ. As DNA, the CDR3 is TGCGCCAGCAGCTTGTCCGGCAGAACCCGGGACAATGAGCAGTTCTTC. It translates to CASSLSGRTRDNEQFF.

Here the CDR3 DNA reads TGTGCCAGCCACGACGGGCTAGGTGAAAAACTGTTTTTT. Its protein product is CASHDGLGEKLFF. The chain recombines TRBV18 with TRBJ1-4; D remains unclear. The CDR3 consists of 13 residues. The V gene's germline CDR1 is KGHSH and CDR2 LQKENI. The ends were cut back, 8 bases at V and 7 bases at J, with 14 bases in the middle.

On this clone: Additional DNA sequences in this sample encode the identical CDR3. The J gene is TRBJ1-1, the V gene TRBV7-9; weak D call: TRBD1 (6 bases). Trimming left V 4 bases short and J 1 base short, with 10 bases between. This CDR3 comprises 14 residues. Germline assignment: CDR1 SEHNR and CDR2 FQNEAQ (reference sequence). The CDR3 loop reads CASSSQGANTEAFF. DNA for the CDR3: TGTGCCAGCAGCTCACAGGGTGCGAACACTGAAGCTTTCTTT.